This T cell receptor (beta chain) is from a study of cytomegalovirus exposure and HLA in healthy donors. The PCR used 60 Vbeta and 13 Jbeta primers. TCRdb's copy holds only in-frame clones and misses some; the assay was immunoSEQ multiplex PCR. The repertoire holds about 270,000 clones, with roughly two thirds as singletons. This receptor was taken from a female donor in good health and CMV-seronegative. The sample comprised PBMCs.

CDR3 sequence (DNA): TGTGCCAGCAGCTTGGGACTAGCGGGAGGAAACGATGAGCAGTTCTTC. It encodes CASSLGLAGGNDEQFF. The genes are TRBV5-4 and TRBJ2-1, with TRBD2 matching over 13 bases. With V trimmed by 0 bases and J by 8 bases, 5 bases remained unmatched. The CDR3 is 16 residues long. Germline CDR1 reads SGHNT; CDR2 reads YYREEE (reference sequence).